The 20 T cell receptor beta chains in this list originate from one sample, sequenced in a study of patients and donors after allogeneic stem cell transplantation. TCRdb called the RT-PCR reads again in MiXCR, with one record for every CDR3 protein. The table includes 800,000 to 1,000,000 distinct CDR3 sequences, roughly 17% detected once. Sequencing was done on a sample of blood, either unsorted or a sorted T cell fraction (not recorded which). These receptors were collected from a human donor who was either an allogeneic HSCT recipient or a stem cell or donor lymphocyte infusion donor (not recorded which). It is not recorded whose cells these are; they may come from a transplant donor.

This clonotype has more than one count but fewer than ten. V and J are TRBV2 and TRBJ2-7; 7 positions match TRBD1. The CDR3 loop spans 17 amino acids. From germline, CDR1 is SNHLY and CDR2 FYNNEI. Germline trimming cut 5 bases from V and 1 base from J; bases unmatched to any gene: 14. DNA of the CDR3: TGTGCCAGCAGTATTAAATTCTCAGGGGGACGGTCCTACGAGCAGTACTTC. The encoded protein is CASSIKFSGGRSYEQYF.

This clonotype occurred many times. This chain links TRBV12-3 or TRBV12-4 with TRBJ2-1; 9 bases align to TRBD2. This CDR3 has 15 amino acids. With V trimmed by 0 bases and J by 7 bases, 4 bases remained unmatched. The CDR3 here is CASSLASGGLNEQFF. For the CDR3, the DNA is TGTGCCAGCAGTTTAGCTAGCGGGGGCCTAAATGAGCAGTTCTTC.

The gene calls are TRBV7-8 and TRBJ1-5; D is unclear. CDR3 length: 16 residues. Trimming took 4 bases from V and 1 from J, leaving 14 bases between them. Germline V lookup: CDR1 SGHVS, CDR2 FQNEAQ. This chain's CDR3 is CASSSTTGRSNQPQHF. CDR3 nucleotide sequence: TGTGCCAGCAGCTCGACGACGGGGAGGAGCAATCAGCCCCAGCATTTT. The full variable domain, rest sourced from reference TRBV7-8 and TRBJ1-5, is GAGVSQSPRYKVAKRGQDVALRCDPISGHVSLFWYQQALGQGPEFLTYFQNEAQLDKSGLPSDRFFAERPEGSVSTLKIQRTQQEDSAVYLCASSSTTGRSNQPQHFGDGTRLSIL.

CDR3 coding DNA: TGTGCCAGCAGTTTACCTAGCGGGGGGGCCGGGGATGAGCAGTTCTTC. This sequence encodes CASSLPSGGAGDEQFF. The genes are TRBV12-3 or TRBV12-4 and TRBJ2-1; 12 bases align to TRBD2. The V segment lost 2 bases and the J segment 8 bases; nucleotides outside the gene matches: 7. The CDR3 loop spans 16 amino acids.

A few counts support this clonotype. J is TRBJ2-6 and V is TRBV11-1, with 8 bases identical to TRBD2. The V segment lost 4 bases and the J segment 3 bases; nucleotides outside the gene matches: 11. The CDR3 spans 18 residues. Per germline, CDR1 SGHAT and CDR2 FQDESV (reference sequence). The CDR3 loop reads CASSSNRGGEVGANVLTF. The CDR3, as DNA: TGTGCCAGCAGCTCCAACCGGGGGGGAGAAGTTGGGGCCAACGTCCTGACTTTC. Full variable domain (outside the CDR3, taken from reference TRBV11-1 and TRBJ2-6): EAEVAQSPRYKITEKSQAVAFWCDPISGHATLYWYRQILGQGPELLVQFQDESVVDDSQLPKDRFSAERLKGVDSTLKIQPAELGDSAMYLCASSSNRGGEVGANVLTFGAGSRLTVL.

Only a few counts were recorded for this clonotype. This sequence joins TRBV12-3 or TRBV12-4 and TRBJ2-1, with 7 nucleotides matching TRBD2. The CDR3 covers 15 residues. The V segment lost 3 bases and the J segment 6 bases; nucleotides outside the gene matches: 8. The CDR3 loop reads CASSLGGIGVNEQFF. CDR3 DNA: TGTGCCAGCAGTTTGGGAGGGATCGGTGTCAATGAGCAGTTCTTC.

This clonotype was counted between two and nine times. This rearrangement joins TRBV20-1 to TRBJ2-7, with D uncertain. The CDR3 consists of 13 residues. Deletions cut 6 bases from V and 1 base from J, with 13 bases between. Germline V lookup: CDR1 DFQATT, CDR2 SNEGSKA (reference sequence). The CDR3: CSADRVESYEQYF. The CDR3 DNA follows: TGCAGTGCGGACCGGGTTGAGTCCTACGAGCAGTACTTC.

Many counts were recorded for this clonotype. The gene calls are TRBV5-1 and TRBJ2-2, with D unclear. This CDR3 has 15 amino acids. Germline values: CDR1 SGHRS, CDR2 YFSETQ. The V gene lost 1 base and the J gene lost 0 bases, with 7 bases spanning the gap. The CDR3: CASSLKQSNTGELFF. Written as DNA, the CDR3 is TGCGCCAGCAGCTTGAAACAATCGAACACCGGGGAGCTGTTTTTT. The full variable domain, in which reference TRBV5-1 and TRBJ2-2 provide the parts outside the CDR3, is KAGVTQTPRYLIKTRGQQVTLSCSPISGHRSVSWYQQTPGQGLQFLFEYFSETQRNKGNFPGRFSGRQFSNSRSEMNVSTLELGDSALYLCASSLKQSNTGELFFGEGSRLTVL.

This clonotype was counted between two and nine times. V usage is TRBV10-3 and J usage is TRBJ2-5; D may be TRBD2 (6 bases). The CDR3 consists of 13 residues. Deletions cut 5 bases from V and 0 bases from J, with 7 bases between. In germline, CDR1 is ENHRY, CDR2 SYGVKD. CDR3 nucleotide sequence: TGTGCCATCAGTCGGGGGAACCAAGAGACCCAGTACTTC. It yields the protein CAISRGNQETQYF.

V and J are TRBV7-9 and TRBJ1-5, with 7 bases matching TRBD1. Germline CDR1 is SEHNR and CDR2 is FQNEAQ (reference sequence). The CDR3 consists of 15 residues. The ends lost 5 bases at V and 0 bases at J; junction bases unmatched: 4. CDR3 DNA: TGTGCCAGCAGCATGGGGACAGTTAGCAATCAGCCCCAGCATTTT. It translates to CASSMGTVSNQPQHF. Using reference TRBV7-9 and TRBJ1-5 for the parts outside the CDR3, the full variable domain is DTGVSQNPRHKITKRGQNVTFRCDPISEHNRLYWYRQTLGQGPEFLTYFQNEAQLEKSRLLSDRFSAERPKGSFSTLEIQRTEQGDSAMYLCASSMGTVSNQPQHFGDGTRLSIL.

Concerning this clonotype itself: A junction end diverges from the germline sequence, so it may reflect a read error. The chain employs TRBV19 and TRBJ2-7, with a weak D call TRBD2 (5 bases). Germline values: CDR1 LNHDA, CDR2 SQIVND (reference sequence). CDR3 length equals 14 residues. This CDR3 is CASSSIGLLYEQYF. The CDR3 region has the DNA TGTGCCAGCAGTAGTATCGGACTCTTATACGAGCAGTACTTC.

This clonotype came up many times. The V gene is TRBV12-3 or TRBV12-4, the J gene TRBJ1-4, with D possibly TRBD1 on 5 matching bases. This CDR3 contains 14 residues. The V end lost 3 bases, the J end lost 6 bases, and 11 bases lay between the germline ends. For the CDR3, the DNA is TGTGCCAGCAGTTTGGGGGGAGCCGATGAAAAACTGTTTTTT. This gives the protein CASSLGGADEKLFF.

This clonotype was seen a handful of times. The chain links TRBV7-2 to TRBJ1-2; 9 nucleotides align to TRBD1. The CDR3 has 15 amino acids. Losses at the gene ends were 1 base for V and 3 bases for J; bases not matched to a gene: 3. Per the germline V gene, CDR1 is SGHTA and CDR2 is FQGNSA. This CDR3 is CASSLGDRAYYGYTF. The CDR3, as DNA: TGTGCCAGCAGCTTAGGGGACAGGGCGTACTATGGCTACACCTTC.

The chain recombines TRBV9 with TRBJ2-2; D is perhaps TRBD1 (5 bases). Germline lookup yields CDR1 SGDLS and CDR2 YYNGEE. Trimming left V 6 bases short and J 4 bases short, with 13 bases between. The CDR3 spans 14 residues. In DNA form, the CDR3 reads TGTGCCAGCAACCAGGGTTTGCGCACCGGGGAGCTGTTTTTT. Its translation: CASNQGLRTGELFF.

Turning to this clonotype: A read error may be the cause here, since a much bigger clone is one base away. The chain is built from TRBV6-4 and TRBJ2-1; D is tentatively TRBD1 or TRBD2 (7 bases each). This CDR3 spans 16 amino acids. Deletions cut 2 bases from V and 9 bases from J, with 20 bases between. The germline V gene encodes CDR1 MRHNA and CDR2 SNTAGT. DNA of the CDR3: TGTGCCAGCAGTGACACCCCGGGACAGTGGGAGGGTGAGCAGTTCTTC. It specifies CASSDTPGQWEGEQFF.

The chain joins TRBV5-1 to TRBJ2-3; 9 bases agree with TRBD1. The CDR3 has 17 residues. J was trimmed by 4 bases and V by 0 bases; bases with no gene match: 9. Germline V CDR1 and CDR2: SGHRS, YFSETQ. This CDR3 is CASSLAQGGTGSDTQYF. The CDR3 DNA reads as TGCGCCAGCAGCTTGGCCCAGGGGGGGACAGGGTCAGATACGCAGTATTTT.

This clonotype appeared a few times. CDR3 bases: TGTGCCAGCAGAAAAGGGGGGGTTGGAAACACCATATATTTT. Its translation: CASRKGGVGNTIYF. This chain joins TRBV12-3 or TRBV12-4 and TRBJ1-3; D is perhaps TRBD1 (6 bases). V lost 6 bases and J lost 3, with 12 bases in between. The length of the CDR3 is 14 residues.

This clonotype appeared a few times. This chain joins TRBV4-1 and TRBJ1-6, with TRBD1 matching over 7 bases. Germline lookup yields CDR1 MGHRA and CDR2 YSYEKL. The CDR3 is made up of 16 amino acids. V dropped 2 bases and J dropped 8; count of bases not matched to a gene: 9. Here the CDR3 DNA reads TGCGCCAGCAGCCAAATTGTCCCGGGACAGCATTCACCCCTCCACTTT. Translated: CASSQIVPGQHSPLHF.

This chain's CDR3 is CASAKGWNYGYTF. DNA of the CDR3: TGTGCCAGCGCTAAGGGGTGGAACTATGGCTACACCTTC. This chain joins TRBV6-1 and TRBJ1-2; tentative D call: TRBD1 (5 bases). CDR1 MNHNS and CDR2 SASEGT come from the germline V gene. CDR3 length: 13 amino acids. Deletions cut 8 bases from V and 2 bases from J, with 12 bases between.

This sequence joins TRBV9 and TRBJ2-3; a weak D match, TRBD2 (6 bases). The length of the CDR3 is 16 residues. Trimming cost V 0 bases and J 1 base, with 12 bases left between them. Germline V gene lookup returns CDR1 SGDLS and CDR2 YYNGEE. The CDR3 coding sequence is TGTGCCAGCAGCGTAGTAGGGACTTCCCGCACAGATACGCAGTATTTT. It encodes CASSVVGTSRTDTQYF.